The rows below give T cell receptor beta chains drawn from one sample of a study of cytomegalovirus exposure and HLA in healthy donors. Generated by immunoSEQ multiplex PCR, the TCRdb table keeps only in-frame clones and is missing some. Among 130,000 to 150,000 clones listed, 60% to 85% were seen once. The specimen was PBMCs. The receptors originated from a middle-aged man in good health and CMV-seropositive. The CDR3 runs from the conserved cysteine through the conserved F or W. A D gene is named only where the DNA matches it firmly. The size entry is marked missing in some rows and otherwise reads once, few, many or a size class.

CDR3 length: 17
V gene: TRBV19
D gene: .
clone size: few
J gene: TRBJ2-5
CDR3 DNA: TGTGCCAGTAGTATAGACAGGGATGCCCAGTGGTCAGAGACCCAGTACTTC
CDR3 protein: CASSIDRDAQWSETQYF

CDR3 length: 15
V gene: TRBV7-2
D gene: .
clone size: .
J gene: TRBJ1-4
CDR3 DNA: TGTGCCAGCAGCTTAAGAGGACAGCATAATGAAAAACTGTTTTTT
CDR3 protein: CASSLRGQHNEKLFF

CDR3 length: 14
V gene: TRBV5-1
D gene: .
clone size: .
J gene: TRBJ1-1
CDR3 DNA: TGCGTCAGCAGCTCGACAGGTCATATCACTGAAGCTTTCTTT
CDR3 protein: CVSSSTGHITEAFF

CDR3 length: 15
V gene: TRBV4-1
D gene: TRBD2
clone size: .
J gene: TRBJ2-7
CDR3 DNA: TGCGCCAGCAGGCACACTAGCGGGAGCTCCTACGAGCAGTACTTC
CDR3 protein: CASRHTSGSSYEQYF

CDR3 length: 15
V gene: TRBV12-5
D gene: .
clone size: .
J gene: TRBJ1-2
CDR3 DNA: TGTGCTAGTGGTTCGTCGGGACAACACAACTATGGCTACACCTTC
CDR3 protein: CASGSSGQHNYGYTF

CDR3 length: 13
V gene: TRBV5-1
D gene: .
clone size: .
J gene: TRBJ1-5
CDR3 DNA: TGCGCCAGCAGCTTGGGGGGGGATCAGCCCCAGCATTTT
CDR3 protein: CASSLGGDQPQHF

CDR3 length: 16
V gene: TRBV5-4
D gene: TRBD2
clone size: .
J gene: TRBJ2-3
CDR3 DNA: TGTGCCAGCAGCTTGGTGCCTAGCGGGAGTGTGGATACGCAGTATTTT
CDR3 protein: CASSLVPSGSVDTQYF

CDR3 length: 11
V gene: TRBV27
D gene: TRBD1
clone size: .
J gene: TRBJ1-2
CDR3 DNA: TGTGCCAGCAGATGGACAGGGCTGTACACCTTC
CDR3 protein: CASRWTGLYTF

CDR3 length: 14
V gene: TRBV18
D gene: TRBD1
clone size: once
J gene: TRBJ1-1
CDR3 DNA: TGTGCCAGCTCAGAGGACAGGGTGGCCTCTGAAGCTTTCTTT
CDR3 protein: CASSEDRVASEAFF

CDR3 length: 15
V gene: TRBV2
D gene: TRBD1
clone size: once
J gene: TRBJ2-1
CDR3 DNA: TGTGCCAGCAGGCGGACAGGATACTCCTACAATGAGCAGTTCTTC
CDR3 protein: CASRRTGYSYNEQFF

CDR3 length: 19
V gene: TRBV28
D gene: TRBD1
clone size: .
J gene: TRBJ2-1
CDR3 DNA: TGTGCCAGCAGCCCGCTAGTAGGACAGGGCTCTCGGTGGTACAATGAGCAGTTCTTC
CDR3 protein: CASSPLVGQGSRWYNEQFF

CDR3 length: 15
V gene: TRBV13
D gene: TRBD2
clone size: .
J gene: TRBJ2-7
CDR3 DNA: TGTGCCAGCAGCTTGGGACTAGCGGGAGGGTACGAGCAGTACTTC
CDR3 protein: CASSLGLAGGYEQYF

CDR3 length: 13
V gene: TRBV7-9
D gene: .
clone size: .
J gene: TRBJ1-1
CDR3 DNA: TGTGCCAGCAGCTTCGGGGGTAACACTGAAGCTTTCTTT
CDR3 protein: CASSFGGNTEAFF

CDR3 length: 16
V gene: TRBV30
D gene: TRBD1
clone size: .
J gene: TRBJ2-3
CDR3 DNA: TGTGCCTGGAGTGGTAGGACAGGGTCTCGAGCAGATACGCAGTATTTT
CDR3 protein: CAWSGRTGSRADTQYF

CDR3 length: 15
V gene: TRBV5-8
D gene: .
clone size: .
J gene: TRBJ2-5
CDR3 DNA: TGTGCCAGCAGCTTGGCTGGGGGAGGCCAAGAGACCCAGTACTTC
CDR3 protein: CASSLAGGGQETQYF

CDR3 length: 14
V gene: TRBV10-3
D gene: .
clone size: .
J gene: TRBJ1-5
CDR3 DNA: TGTGCCATCTCCCAACAGGGTAGCAATCAGCCCCAGCATTTT
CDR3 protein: CAISQQGSNQPQHF